This is a list of T cell receptor beta chains from one sample in a study of blood T cell repertoires in COVID-19. Sequenced by immunoSEQ multiplex PCR; TCRdb stores in-frame clones only, minus some. The repertoire includes 300,000 to 400,000 clones, roughly 86% of them detected once, and roughly 9.9% sits in the top ten. Sequencing was carried out using peripheral blood. The receptors were gathered from a man aged 30 to 39 with COVID-19, enrolled during active disease. The CDR3 runs from the conserved cysteine through the conserved F or W. A D gene is named only where the DNA matches it firmly. Clone sizes are given selectively: once, few, many, or a class where the clone is expanded.

j_call clone_size d_call cdr3_length v_call cdr3_aa cdr3_nt
TRBJ2-5 - - 13 TRBV12-3/TRBV12-4 CASTPLGGETQYF TGTGCCAGCACCCCCTTGGGGGGAGAGACCCAGTACTTC
TRBJ1-1 few TRBD1 14 TRBV2 CATEDRGVNTEAFF TGTGCCACCGAGGACAGGGGAGTGAACACTGAAGCTTTCTTT
TRBJ1-5 few - 13 TRBV7-6 CASSVIQGQPQHF TGTGCCAGCAGCGTTATACAGGGTCAGCCCCAGCATTTT
TRBJ1-5 - - 12 TRBV3-1/TRBV3-2 CASSQSNQPQHF TGTGCCAGCAGCCAGTCGAATCAGCCCCAGCATTTT
TRBJ1-1 - - 13 TRBV7-9 CASSLPPGGQAFF TGTGCCAGCAGCTTACCCCCGGGAGGGCAAGCTTTCTTT
TRBJ2-7 - - 15 TRBV9 CASSVDSGGSYEQYF TGTGCCAGCAGCGTAGACAGCGGTGGCTCCTACGAGCAGTACTTC
TRBJ1-2 - - 15 TRBV5-5 CASSLAGTINYGYTF TGTGCCAGCAGCTTGGCCGGGACAATCAACTATGGCTACACCTTC
TRBJ2-1 - TRBD1 14 TRBV19 CASSIGQGEYEQFF TGTGCCAGTAGTATCGGACAGGGGGAATATGAGCAGTTCTTC
TRBJ2-7 - - 13 TRBV21-1 CAPRWGPLYEQYF TGTGCCCCAAGGTGGGGGCCACTATACGAGCAGTACTTC
TRBJ1-2 - - 18 TRBV27 CASSLGGPQTTLFRGYTF TGTGCCAGCAGTTTAGGGGGCCCCCAAACCACACTCTTTAGAGGCTACACCTTC
TRBJ2-2 - - 17 TRBV27 CASSSSLGPILTGELFF TGTGCCAGCAGTTCGTCCTTGGGGCCCATTCTTACCGGGGAGCTGTTTTTT
TRBJ2-7 - TRBD1 15 TRBV5-1 CASSHWTGVGYEQYF TGCGCCAGCAGCCATTGGACAGGGGTTGGGTACGAGCAGTACTTC
TRBJ2-7 once - 19 TRBV13 CASSLGPGQEAPKSYEQYF TGTGCCAGCAGCCTCGGCCCGGGCCAGGAGGCCCCAAAATCCTACGAGCAGTACTTC
TRBJ1-4 - TRBD1 16 TRBV27 CASSSQTGGTNEKLFF TGTGCCAGCAGTTCCCAGACAGGGGGCACTAATGAAAAACTGTTTTTT
TRBJ2-1 - - 16 TRBV30 CASTLVRALRSNEQFF TGTGCCTCGACCCTCGTGAGGGCCCTCCGGTCCAATGAGCAGTTCTTC
TRBJ1-2 once - 13 TRBV27 CASSLVLGIQGTF TGTGCCAGCAGTTTGGTTCTAGGGATTCAGGGCACCTTC
TRBJ2-2 - TRBD2 16 TRBV4-3 CASSLIMAGETGELFF TGCGCCAGCAGCCTCATTATGGCGGGAGAGACCGGGGAGCTGTTTTTT
TRBJ2-6 once TRBD1 15 TRBV10-3 CAISDGQAGANVLTF TGTGCCATCAGTGACGGACAGGCTGGGGCCAACGTCCTGACTTTC
TRBJ1-1 - - 14 TRBV27 CASSFGSENTEAFF TGTGCCAGCAGTTTCGGGTCCGAAAACACTGAAGCTTTCTTT
TRBJ2-2 - - 14 TRBV18 CASSPGQTTGELFF TGTGCCAGCTCCCCTGGACAGACCACCGGGGAGCTGTTTTTT
TRBJ2-7 - TRBD2 17 TRBV2 CASSEAPGLASSYEQYF TGTGCCAGCAGTGAAGCTCCCGGACTAGCGTCTTCCTACGAGCAGTACTTC
TRBJ1-2 - - 13 TRBV6-5 CASSRQVNGGYTF TGTGCCAGCAGTAGACAGGTCAATGGCGGCTACACCTTC
TRBJ2-7 - TRBD2 14 TRBV11-2 CASSSGGLSYEQYF TGTGCCAGCAGCTCGGGGGGGCTATCCTACGAGCAGTACTTC
TRBJ2-7 - - 17 TRBV7-9 CASSLEAGRINSYEQYF TGTGCCAGCAGCTTAGAGGCGGGCAGGATCAACTCCTACGAGCAGTACTTC
TRBJ1-3 - - 15 TRBV4-1 CASSHPASSGNTIYF TGCGCCAGCAGCCACCCCGCGAGCTCTGGAAACACCATATATTTT
TRBJ2-5 - - 14 TRBV21-1 CASSKTGSQETQYF TGTGCCAGCAGCAAAACAGGGTCCCAAGAGACCCAGTACTTC
TRBJ1-2 - - 15 TRBV7-2 CASSLGISGDYGYTF TGTGCCAGCAGCTTAGGTATATCAGGGGACTATGGCTACACCTTC
TRBJ2-5 - - 15 TRBV6-2/TRBV6-3 CASSSDWTDQETQYF TGTGCCAGCAGTTCGGACTGGACAGACCAAGAGACCCAGTACTTC
TRBJ2-1 - TRBD1 15 TRBV5-1 CASSRTGQIYNGQFF TGCGCCAGCAGCCGAACGGGACAGATCTACAATGGACAGTTCTTC
TRBJ1-2 - - 16 TRBV7-3 CASSLETANSNYGYTF TGTGCCAGCAGCTTAGAAACAGCAAATTCTAACTATGGCTACACCTTC
TRBJ2-1 - TRBD2 17 TRBV9 CASSVLRTSGTYNEQFF TGTGCCAGCAGCGTACTAAGGACTAGCGGGACTTACAATGAGCAGTTCTTC
TRBJ1-5 - - 16 TRBV10-3 CAISESVTGRSQPQHF TGTGCCATCAGTGAGTCCGTGACAGGACGGAGTCAGCCCCAGCATTTT
TRBJ2-1 - - 15 TRBV28 CASSYGASLGNEQFF TGTGCCAGCAGTTATGGGGCGTCTCTCGGTAATGAGCAGTTCTTC
TRBJ2-4 once TRBD1 14 TRBV5-6 CASSMTGVKNIQYF TGTGCCAGCAGCATGACAGGGGTCAAAAACATTCAGTACTTC
TRBJ1-1 - TRBD1 19 TRBV2 CASRPRLDRDGVFNTEAFF TGTGCCAGCAGGCCCCGGCTCGACAGGGATGGGGTTTTTAACACTGAAGCTTTCTTT
TRBJ1-2 - - 14 TRBV7-2 CASSPGLLNYGYTF TGTGCCAGCAGCCCTGGACTACTAAACTATGGCTACACCTTC
TRBJ1-2 - TRBD1 16 TRBV24-1 CATSDYGTAINYGYTF TGTGCCACCAGTGATTATGGGACAGCAATAAACTATGGCTACACCTTC
TRBJ2-7 - TRBD1 14 TRBV19 CASTGTGISYEQYF TGTGCCAGTACCGGGACAGGGATCTCCTACGAGCAGTACTTC
TRBJ2-7 - TRBD2 15 TRBV28 CASSLVGEGPYEQYF TGTGCCAGCAGTTTAGTCGGGGAGGGGCCCTACGAGCAGTACTTC
TRBJ2-1 - TRBD1 12 TRBV30 CAWRTGFDEQFF TGTGCCTGGCGGACAGGATTCGATGAGCAGTTCTTC
TRBJ2-2 - TRBD2 15 TRBV6-2/TRBV6-3 CASSNLAGNTGELFF TGTGCCAGCAGTAACCTAGCGGGGAACACCGGGGAGCTGTTTTTT